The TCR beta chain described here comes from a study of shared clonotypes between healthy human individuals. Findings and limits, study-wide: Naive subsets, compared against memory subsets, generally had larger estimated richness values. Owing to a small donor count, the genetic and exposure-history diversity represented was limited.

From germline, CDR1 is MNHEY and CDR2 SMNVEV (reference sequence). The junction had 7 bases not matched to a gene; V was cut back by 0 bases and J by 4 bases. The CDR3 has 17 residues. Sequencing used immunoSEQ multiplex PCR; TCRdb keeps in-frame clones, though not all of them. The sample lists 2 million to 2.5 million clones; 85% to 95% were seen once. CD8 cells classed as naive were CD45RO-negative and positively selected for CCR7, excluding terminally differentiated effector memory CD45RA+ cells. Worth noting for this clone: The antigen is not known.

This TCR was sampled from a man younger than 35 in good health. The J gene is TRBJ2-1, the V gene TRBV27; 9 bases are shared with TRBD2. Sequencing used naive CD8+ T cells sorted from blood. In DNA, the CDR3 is TGTGCCAGCAGTTTATCCCCTAGCGGGGTAGGGTACAATGAGCAGTTCTTC. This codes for CASSLSPSGVGYNEQFF.